This T cell receptor beta chain was obtained from a study of blood T cell repertoires in COVID-19. About the research overall: Researchers got acute and convalescent COVID-19 samples from the United States, Italy and Spain.

The study recruited people aged about 18 to 89 years across around 23 US areas. Clinical history reported by participants formed the basis on which cohorts were assigned. This clone came up a few times. Methods used by the authors: Reference gene primer amplification gave estimated nucleated cell counts. The protocol was immunoSEQ multiplex PCR, while the TCRdb copy is restricted to in-frame clones and leaves out a portion. That table supplies the V and J calls and clone size; D and trimming were determined from the DNA. The data hold about 360,000 clones, with approximately 86% observed a single time. Material: PBMCs or T cells enriched from blood (not recorded which). This TCR came from a woman aged 40 to 50 with acute COVID-19.

CDR3 nucleotides: TGTGCCACCAGTAGGGGGTTGGACACTGAAGCTTTCTTT. It codes for CATSRGLDTEAFF. The J gene is TRBJ1-1, the V gene TRBV24-1, with a possible D match to TRBD1 (6 bases). The CDR3 length is 13 residues. Trimming took off 6 bases at V and 3 bases at J, with 10 bases between the two ends. Germline CDR1 is KGHDR and CDR2 is SFDVKD.